Listed here are 30 T cell receptor beta chains from one sample, sequenced in a study of shared clonotypes between healthy human individuals. Repertoires were generated with immunoSEQ multiplex PCR, while TCRdb's copy carries only in-frame clones and drops some. The top ten hold approximately 1.5% of the sample, which has about a million clones, about 77% seen once. Sequencing was performed on memory CD4+ T cells sorted from blood. Subset: CD45RA-negative fraction. The receptors stem from a man aged 18 to 29 in good health.

The chain joins TRBV27 to TRBJ2-1, with D uncertain. Germline loops: CDR1 MNHEY, CDR2 SMNVEV (reference sequence). Trimming pared 2 bases from V and 9 bases from J, leaving 8 bases between. The CDR3 spans 12 residues. The CDR3 spells CASSLRVGEQFF. CDR3 nucleotide sequence: TGTGCCAGCAGTTTAAGGGTTGGTGAGCAGTTCTTC.

The rearrangement uses TRBV2 and TRBJ2-7; 7 bases are a match to TRBD2. CDR1 is SNHLY and CDR2 is FYNNEI in the germline V gene. The CDR3 covers 13 residues. The V and J ends lost 3 bases and 3 bases, in that order; junction bases with no gene match: 2. This chain's CDR3 is CASSEERGYEQYF. The CDR3 DNA sequence: TGTGCCAGCAGTGAGGAGCGGGGCTACGAGCAGTACTTC.

Note on this clone: At the DNA level, this CDR3 is encoded by other sequences in the same sample as well. The rearrangement joins TRBV5-1 to TRBJ2-5; 15 bases are shared with TRBD2. Trimming took 4 bases from V and 5 from J; bases not matched to a gene: 6. The CDR3 extends over 16 amino acids. Germline loops: CDR1 SGHRS, CDR2 YFSETQ. The CDR3 reads CASSPGLAGGPETQYF. CDR3 nucleotides: TGCGCCAGCAGCCCAGGACTAGCGGGGGGGCCCGAGACCCAGTACTTC.

The chain links TRBV4-2 to TRBJ2-7; 8 positions match TRBD2. The length of the CDR3 is 14 residues. V lost 4 bases to trimming and J lost 1 base; unmatched junction nucleotides: 3. CDR1 and CDR2 from the germline V gene are LGHNA and YNFKEQ. CDR3 nucleotides: TGTGCCAGCAGCCCACCTAGCGGGTCCTACGAGCAGTACTTC. The encoded protein is CASSPPSGSYEQYF.

The gene calls are TRBV6-6 and TRBJ1-6; 7 bases are a match to TRBD1. Looked up from germline, CDR1 is MNHNY and CDR2 is SVGAGI (reference sequence). The CDR3 is 16 residues long. Losses at the gene ends were 6 bases for V and 2 bases for J; bases not matched to a gene: 7. CDR3 coding DNA: TGTGCCAGCAGGGGCGACAGGGAGACCTATAATTCACCCCTCCACTTT. Translation gives CASRGDRETYNSPLHF.

The chain joins TRBV28 to TRBJ1-6, with no clear D. Germline-derived CDR1 and CDR2 are MDHEN and SYDVKM. This CDR3 is built from 15 residues. The V gene lost 3 bases and the J gene lost 3 bases, with 9 bases spanning the gap. The CDR3 region is CASSLRPNYNSPLHF. The DNA for the CDR3 is TGTGCCAGCAGTTTGAGACCGAACTATAATTCACCCCTCCACTTT.

The rearrangement uses TRBV29-1 and TRBJ2-3; D is possibly TRBD2 (5 bases). V dropped 5 bases and J dropped 2 bases, with 11 bases sitting between them. The CDR3 is 13 residues long. Germline assignment: CDR1 SQVTM and CDR2 ANQGSEA. The CDR3 protein is CSVFAGTTDTQYF. In nucleotides, the CDR3 is TGCAGCGTTTTCGCGGGCACCACAGATACGCAGTATTTT.

V gene TRBV4-3 combines with J gene TRBJ2-2; no clear D. CDR1 and CDR2 (germline): LGHNA, YSLEER. V was shortened by 0 bases and J by 3 bases, with 11 bases between the two germline ends. This CDR3 spans 16 amino acids. The CDR3 here is CASSQEMRMDTGELFF. CDR3 coding DNA: TGCGCCAGCAGCCAAGAAATGAGAATGGACACCGGGGAGCTGTTTTTT.

In nucleotides, the CDR3 is TGTGCCAGCAGCGGGGGACACACAGATACGCAGTATTTT. As protein: CASSGGHTDTQYF. The chain has TRBV5-6 and TRBJ2-3; D perhaps matches TRBD1 (6 bases). The germline V gene encodes CDR1 SGHDT and CDR2 YYEEEE. This CDR3 has 13 residues. V gave up 4 bases and J gave up 2 bases, with 8 bases separating them.

CDR3 amino acids: CASTPTQGTEQFF. The CDR3 region has the DNA TGTGCCAGCACCCCTACCCAGGGGACTGAGCAGTTCTTC. The J gene is TRBJ2-1, the V gene TRBV6-1, with a possible D match to TRBD1 (6 bases). Trimming left V 7 bases short and J 9 bases short, with 16 bases between. Germline V gene sequence: CDR1 MNHNS, CDR2 SASEGT. The CDR3 length is 13 residues.

This clone was counted ten times or more. The chain joins TRBV18 to TRBJ2-5, with 7 bases fitting TRBD1. The CDR3 is 15 residues long. Germline values: CDR1 KGHSH, CDR2 LQKENI. V dropped 3 bases and J dropped 5; count of bases not matched to a gene: 9. The CDR3 DNA follows: TGTGCCAGCTCACCCACAGGGGCTCGCGGTGAGACCCAGTACTTC. It is translated as CASSPTGARGETQYF.

This clone has only one observation. The CDR3 bases are TGCGCCAGCAGCTCCGGACAGACTGGGGGATTTGGGGATGAGCAGTTCTTC. It is translated as CASSSGQTGGFGDEQFF. The gene calls are TRBV4-3 and TRBJ2-1; the D gene is possibly TRBD1 (6 bases). The CDR3 spans 17 residues. Germline assignment: CDR1 LGHNA and CDR2 YSLEER. V was shortened by 5 bases and J by 8 bases, with 25 bases between the two germline ends.

This chain joins TRBV7-9 and TRBJ2-7; TRBD2 aligns across 9 bases. The CDR3 spans 16 residues. V dropped 1 base and J dropped 0; count of bases not matched to a gene: 4. The V gene's germline CDR1 is SEHNR and CDR2 FQNEAQ (reference sequence). The CDR3 DNA sequence: TGTGCCAGCAGCTTAGTGTCTAGCGGGATCTCCTACGAGCAGTACTTC. Its protein is CASSLVSSGISYEQYF.

This clone was detected only a few times. The chain carries TRBV27 and TRBJ2-3, with D possibly TRBD2 on 5 matching bases. This CDR3 has 15 amino acids. Deletions cut 3 bases from V and 1 base from J, with 11 bases between. The germline V gene has CDR1 MNHEY and CDR2 SMNVEV (reference sequence). For the CDR3, the DNA is TGTGCCAGCAGTTTGAGGGAGAGGGGCACAGATACGCAGTATTTT. This sequence encodes CASSLRERGTDTQYF.

The chain joins TRBV9 to TRBJ2-1; 13 positions agree with TRBD2. This CDR3 has 15 residues. Germline V gives CDR1 SGDLS, CDR2 YYNGEE. The V segment lost 5 bases and the J segment 4 bases; nucleotides outside the gene matches: 3. In nucleotides, the CDR3 is TGTGCCAGCAGACCGACTAGCGGGAGGTACAATGAGCAGTTCTTC. Protein: CASRPTSGRYNEQFF.

This chain connects TRBV6-1 to TRBJ2-2; TRBD1 matches at 7 bases. The CDR3 extends over 14 amino acids. Germline V gives CDR1 MNHNS, CDR2 SASEGT. The J segment lost 0 bases and the V segment lost 6 bases, leaving 1 base of the junction unmatched. CDR3 loop: CASRTGTNTGELFF. The CDR3 region has the DNA TGTGCCAGCAGGACAGGGACGAACACCGGGGAGCTGTTTTTT.

This chain links TRBV7-2 with TRBJ2-1; D possibly corresponds to TRBD1 (5 bases). The CDR3 totals 13 residues. Germline V gene lookup returns CDR1 SGHTA and CDR2 FQGNSA. V lost 5 bases to trimming and J lost 4 bases, with 9 bases between them. The CDR3 DNA reads TGTGCCAGCAGCCGCGACAGTTACAATGAGCAGTTCTTC. Its protein is CASSRDSYNEQFF. Looking up the rest from reference TRBV7-2 and TRBJ2-1 gives the full variable domain: GAGVSQSPSNKVTEKGKDVELRCDPISGHTALYWYRQSLGQGLEFLIYFQGNSAPDKSGLPSDRFSAERTGGSVSTLTIQRTQQEDSAVYLCASSRDSYNEQFFGPGTRLTVL.

The chain links TRBV5-1 to TRBJ1-1; D is unclear. Trimming removed 0 bases from V and 0 bases from J, with 9 bases in between. Germline assignment: CDR1 SGHRS and CDR2 YFSETQ. This CDR3 contains 15 residues. The CDR3 DNA is TGCGCCAGCAGCTTGGCCGGTAGGGTGAACACTGAAGCTTTCTTT. This sequence encodes CASSLAGRVNTEAFF.

The chain uses TRBV6-5 and TRBJ1-1, with D unresolved. This CDR3 is 14 amino acids long. The germline V gene has CDR1 MNHEY and CDR2 SVGAGI. Trimming took 2 bases from V and 1 from J, leaving 8 bases between them. The chain's CDR3 is CASSYLSGNTEAFF. In DNA, the CDR3 is TGTGCCAGCAGTTACCTGAGTGGGAACACTGAAGCTTTCTTT.

Turning to this clone: This sequence may be a read error, since a much larger clone differs from it by one base. This chain joins TRBV27 and TRBJ1-2, with TRBD1 matching 7 bases. CDR1 and CDR2 from the germline V gene are MNHEY and SMNVEV (reference sequence). V shed 6 bases, J shed 4 bases, and the junction held 5 bases outside the gene matches. This CDR3 region has 13 residues. The CDR3 DNA reads TGTGCCAGCAGCCTACAGGGGACCTATGGCTACACCTTC. Translated, it gives CASSLQGTYGYTF.

A few counts support this clone. The CDR3 bases are TGCGCCAGCAGTGTCAGCGGGGCCTCAGATACGCAGTATTTT. It specifies CASSVSGASDTQYF. The genes are TRBV10-1 and TRBJ2-3; 7 nucleotides align to TRBD2. The CDR3 is 14 residues long. The J segment lost 4 bases and the V segment lost 4 bases, leaving 5 bases of the junction unmatched. Germline values: CDR1 WNHNN, CDR2 SYGVQD (reference sequence).

The J gene is TRBJ2-3, the V gene TRBV10-2; D possibly corresponds to TRBD2 (6 bases). CDR3 length equals 15 residues. V was cut by 0 bases and J by 3 bases, with 10 bases left in between. Looked up from germline, CDR1 is WSHSY and CDR2 is SAAADI. The CDR3 region is CASSESNSGTDTQYF. Written as DNA, the CDR3 is TGCGCCAGCAGTGAGTCAAATAGCGGAACAGATACGCAGTATTTT.

J is TRBJ2-3 and V is TRBV5-4; perhaps TRBD2 as D (5 bases). Germline CDR1 and CDR2: SGHNT and YYREEE (reference sequence). This CDR3 spans 13 amino acids. The V end was cut by 9 bases, the J end by 2 bases, with 13 bases between. Written as DNA, the CDR3 is TGTGCCACCAGAGCGGACTCCACAGATACGCAGTATTTT. Encoded protein: CATRADSTDTQYF.

The rearrangement uses TRBV11-2 and TRBJ2-7; 8 bases are shared with TRBD2. Germline V gives CDR1 SGHAT, CDR2 FQNNGV. This CDR3 is built from 14 residues. Trimming took 7 bases from V and 4 from J; bases not matched to a gene: 9. The CDR3 nucleotides read TGTGCCAGCAATATGATAGCGGGAACGTACGAGCAGTACTTC. Protein: CASNMIAGTYEQYF.

This clone was detected once. The chain has TRBV28 and TRBJ1-4, with 7 bases lining up with TRBD1. The germline V gene has CDR1 MDHEN and CDR2 SYDVKM. The CDR3 loop spans 14 amino acids. After removal of 4 bases from V and 5 bases from J, the junction contained 4 bases not matched to a gene. DNA for the CDR3: TGTGCCAGCAGTTCCCAGGGGGGGAATGAAAAACTGTTTTTT. It codes for CASSSQGGNEKLFF.

The chain recombines TRBV28 with TRBJ2-7, with D possibly TRBD2 on 7 matching bases. Germline V gives CDR1 MDHEN, CDR2 SYDVKM. V gave up 4 bases and J gave up 4 bases, with 17 bases separating them. The CDR3 contains 15 residues. The CDR3 protein is CASSSSRRGGYEQYF. CDR3 DNA sequence: TGTGCCAGCAGTTCGTCTAGGAGGGGGGGATACGAGCAGTACTTC.

V gene TRBV5-1 combines with J gene TRBJ2-7; D may be TRBD2 (5 bases). The CDR3 sequence is 14 residues long. Germline CDR1 and CDR2: SGHRS and YFSETQ. V dropped 1 base and J dropped 6 bases, with 14 bases sitting between them. CDR3: CASSLRSDGVEQYF. The CDR3 nucleotides are TGCGCCAGCAGCTTGAGGAGCGACGGGGTCGAGCAGTACTTC.

This clone came up a few times. This chain connects TRBV10-3 to TRBJ1-2; tentatively, D is TRBD1 (6 bases). In germline, CDR1 is ENHRY, CDR2 SYGVKD. The CDR3 consists of 11 residues. Trimming took 8 bases from V and 4 from J, leaving 8 bases between them. CDR3 bases: TGTGCCATCGCCAGGGGCTATGGCTACACCTTC. Translation: CAIARGYGYTF.

This chain links TRBV27 with TRBJ1-3; weak D call: TRBD1 (6 bases). CDR3 length: 16 amino acids. Looked up from germline, CDR1 is MNHEY and CDR2 is SMNVEV (reference sequence). V was shortened by 5 bases and J by 0 bases, with 14 bases between the two germline ends. CDR3 sequence reads: CASSLTQGFSGNTIYF. The CDR3 DNA sequence: TGTGCCAGCAGTCTAACCCAGGGGTTCTCTGGAAACACCATATATTTT.

About this clone: The germline gene is not matched at one end of the junction; a read error may be the cause. The gene calls are TRBV5-1 and TRBJ1-6; tentative D call: TRBD1 (5 bases). Germline lookup yields CDR1 SGHRS and CDR2 YFSETQ. The CDR3 has 14 amino acids. The CDR3: CASSLMKGNSPLHF. Here the CDR3 DNA reads TGTGCCAGCAGCTTGATGAAGGGGAATTCACCCCTCCACTTT.